Presented here are 10 T cell receptor beta chains from one specimen sequenced in a study of CD8+ T cells in alopecia areata. It was cDNA, reverse transcribed from extracted RNA, that served as the sequencing template. Method: immunoSEQ multiplex PCR; TCRdb's copy keeps in-frame clones and lacks some. The data show 150,000 to 200,000 clones, roughly 60% seen once. Specified treatment: oral pan-JAK inhibitor, 5-10 mg twice daily. The sequences come from CD4+ T cells sorted from blood, collected at week 24, from a patient treated with tofacitinib. The source is a human donor with alopecia areata.

To note about this clone: The same CDR3 arises from other DNA sequences in this sample as well. The chain employs TRBV29-1 and TRBJ1-1; D is perhaps TRBD1 (5 bases). Germline V gene data show CDR1 as SQVTM and CDR2 as ANQGSEA. The CDR3 covers 12 residues. With 6 bases removed from V and 1 base from J, the gap between germline ends came to 9 bases. The CDR3 bases are TGCAGCGTAAGCCAGGGGAACACTGAAGCTTTCTTT. This encodes CSVSQGNTEAFF.

This rearrangement joins TRBV11-2 to TRBJ1-1; D is uncertain. V dropped 4 bases and J dropped 1 base, with 7 bases sitting between them. Germline-derived CDR1 and CDR2 are SGHAT and FQNNGV. The CDR3 is 13 amino acids. In nucleotides, the CDR3 is TGTGCCAGCAGCTCCGCCCAGAACACTGAAGCTTTCTTT. It specifies CASSSAQNTEAFF.

The DNA for the CDR3 is TGTGCCAGTAGTACCCAAATGGGACTAGCGGGGGGATCGGGCAATGAGCAGTTCTTC. This translates into CASSTQMGLAGGSGNEQFF. This chain links TRBV19 with TRBJ2-1; TRBD2 agrees at 15 bases. From germline, CDR1 is LNHDA and CDR2 SQIVND (reference sequence). The V and J ends lost 4 bases and 6 bases, in that order; junction bases with no gene match: 13. The CDR3 runs to 19 residues. Full variable domain (missing parts from reference TRBV19 and TRBJ2-1): DGGITQSPKYLFRKEGQNVTLSCEQNLNHDAMYWYRQDPGQGLRLIYYSQIVNDFQKGDIAEGYSVSREKKESFPLTVTSAQKNPTAFYLCASSTQMGLAGGSGNEQFFGPGTRLTVL.

V gene TRBV29-1 combines with J gene TRBJ1-4; D ambiguous. The CDR3 has 13 amino acids. Trimming removed 0 bases from V and 3 bases from J, with 5 bases in between. Germline-derived CDR1 and CDR2 are SQVTM and ANQGSEA. The CDR3 sequence is CSVEELSNEKLFF. In nucleotides, the CDR3 is TGCAGCGTTGAAGAATTATCTAATGAAAAACTGTTTTTT.

This clone was counted once. This chain joins TRBV19 and TRBJ1-5; D is uncertain. V was pared by 7 bases and J by 4 bases, with 8 bases between. The CDR3 extends over 12 amino acids. The germline V gene has CDR1 LNHDA and CDR2 SQIVND (reference sequence). CDR3 bases: TGTGCCAGTATCGGGGTTAATCAGCCCCAGCATTTT. Translation gives CASIGVNQPQHF.

This rearrangement joins TRBV14 to TRBJ2-1, with 7 bases identical to TRBD2. After removal of 4 bases from V and 7 bases from J, the junction contained 7 bases not matched to a gene. This CDR3 comprises 14 residues. Germline CDR1 SGHDN, CDR2 FVKESK. The CDR3 loop reads CASSPRISGNEQFF. DNA for the CDR3: TGTGCCAGCAGCCCAAGAATTAGCGGGAATGAGCAGTTCTTC.

The chain has TRBV6-1 and TRBJ1-2, with TRBD1 as a possible D gene (5 bases). This CDR3 has 15 amino acids. Per the germline V gene, CDR1 is MNHNS and CDR2 is SASEGT. The ends were cut back, 0 bases at V and 4 bases at J, with 12 bases in the middle. CDR3 bases: TGTGCCAGCAGTGAAGCGCGGAGACAGACCTATGGCTACACCTTC. This translates into CASSEARRQTYGYTF.

The chain uses TRBV28 and TRBJ2-3; D is unresolved. CDR1 is MDHEN, CDR2 SYDVKM, per germline. CDR3 length equals 13 residues. V lost 5 bases and J lost 0, with 6 bases in between. CDR3 amino acids: CASSPGSTDTQYF. CDR3 nucleotides: TGTGCCAGCAGTCCCGGCAGCACAGATACGCAGTATTTT. The full variable domain, its missing parts supplied by reference TRBV28 and TRBJ2-3, is DVKVTQSSRYLVKRTGEKVFLECVQDMDHENMFWYRQDPGLGLRLIYFSYDVKMKEKGDIPEGYSVSREKKERFSLILESASTNQTSMYLCASSPGSTDTQYFGPGTRLTVL.

The CDR3: CACTYWNTEAFF. CDR3 sequence (DNA): TGTGCCTGCACCTACTGGAACACTGAAGCTTTCTTT. The rearrangement joins TRBV30 to TRBJ1-1; D not certain. The CDR3 covers 12 residues. The V gene lost 6 bases and the J gene lost 1 base, with 9 bases spanning the gap. CDR1 is GTSNPN and CDR2 is SVGIG in the germline V gene (reference sequence).

The chain links TRBV2 to TRBJ2-7; D is unresolved. Trimming stripped 7 bases from V and 1 base from J, with 14 bases between. The V gene's germline CDR1 is SNHLY and CDR2 FYNNEI. This CDR3 has 14 amino acids. CDR3 DNA sequence: TGTGCCAGCACGTTGACTTCCCAATCCTACGAGCAGTACTTC. Encoded protein: CASTLTSQSYEQYF.